This T cell receptor (beta chain) was found in a study of blood T cell repertoires in COVID-19 (dated by TCRdb to 2018 to 2021). A note on the overall study: Samples from collaborators originated in the United States, Italy and Spain and spanned both the acute and convalescent phases of COVID-19. The material from the prospective study consisted of cDNA or gDNA derived from T cells, B-cell-depleted T cells, or PBMCs. The dataset comprised deeply sampled blood TCRbeta repertoires from subjects exposed to, actively infected with, or recovered from COVID-19. A freely available public database, intended as a resource for researchers studying the immune response to SARS-CoV-2, is where the repertoires were released. Samples were obtained from the ongoing ImmuneRACE study (first 160 participants) and from over 1,000 subjects provided by 6 global collaborators. Nearly every sample came with metadata listing a de-identified subject ID, COVID-19 status, age in years and sex. Where available, HLA class I and class II types were taken from metadata supplied by the sample provider and were not determined by assay-based typing.

This clone was counted a few times. Its antigen target is currently unknown. It has no much larger one-base neighbor in the sample; base qualities were not kept. The collaborating institutions used their own protocols to collect whole blood in K2EDTA tubes. For TCRbeta analysis, collaborators shipped samples in one of three forms: frozen whole blood, isolated PBMCs, or DNA extracted from either of those sample types. TCRbeta CDR3 regions were amplified from genomic DNA using the immunoSEQ Assay, a bias-controlled multiplex PCR. In the authors' own workflow: Within the assay, amplification of reference gene primers was used to estimate how many nucleated cells each sample contained. Sequence reads were collapsed and filtered to measure the absolute abundance of every unique TCRbeta CDR3 rearrangement. Productive Simpson clonality was computed per sample as the square root of Simpson's diversity index over productive rearrangements. TCRdb stores this immuneACCESS table with in-frame sequences only. Part of the clones is absent; in the studies checked, under half of the shortfall reflects unresolved V genes, and no reason is known for the rest. The DNA was the basis for D and trimming; V, J and clone size are from that table. This sample is represented by just over 150,000 clones; approximately 82% of them were singletons. The ten biggest clones cover around a tenth of the sample.

The germline V gene (reference sequence) provides CDR1 LNHDA and CDR2 SQIVND. V loses 5 bases at its end and J loses 7 bases; junction bases beyond the gene matches: 5. The CDR3 goes from the cysteine to the phenylalanine over 14 residues. Left in the record is the CDR3 DNA by itself, 42 bases read in frame from the first base. Points the paper makes about the study in general: The amount of clinical and demographic metadata varied by source and participant and was provided uncurated.

The receptor chain draws on TRBV19 and TRBJ1-6; TRBD1 matches 7 bases in the middle. The sequencing input was peripheral blood. The clonotype comes from a woman between 45 and 60 years old with acute or convalescent COVID-19. In nucleotide form, the sequence is TGTGCCAGTAGTTTAGGGGGCGCGAATTCACCCCTCCACTTT. Its product reads: CASSLGGANSPLHF.